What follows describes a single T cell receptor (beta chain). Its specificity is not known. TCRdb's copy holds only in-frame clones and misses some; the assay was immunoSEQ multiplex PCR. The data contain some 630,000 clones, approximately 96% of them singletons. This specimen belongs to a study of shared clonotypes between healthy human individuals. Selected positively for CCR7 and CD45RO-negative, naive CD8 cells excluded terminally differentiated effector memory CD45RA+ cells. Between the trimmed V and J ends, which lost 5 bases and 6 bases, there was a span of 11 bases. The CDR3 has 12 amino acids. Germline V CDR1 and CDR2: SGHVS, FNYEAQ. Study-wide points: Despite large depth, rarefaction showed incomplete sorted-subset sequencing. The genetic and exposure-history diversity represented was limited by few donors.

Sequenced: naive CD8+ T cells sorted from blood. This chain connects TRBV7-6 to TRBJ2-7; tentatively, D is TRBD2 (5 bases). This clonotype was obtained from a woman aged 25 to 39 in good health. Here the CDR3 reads CASSPHGLEQYF. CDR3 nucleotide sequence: TGTGCCAGCAGCCCCCACGGACTCGAGCAGTACTTC. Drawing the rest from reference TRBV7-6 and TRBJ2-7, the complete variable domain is GAGVSQSPRYKVTKRGQDVALRCDPISGHVSLYWYRQALGQGPEFLTYFNYEAQQDKSGLPNDRFSAERPEGSISTLTIQRTEQRDSAMYRCASSPHGLEQYFGPGTRLTVT.